This TCR beta chain came from a study of beta chain features in type 1 diabetes. Concerning this clone itself: The antigen remains undetermined.

The CDR3 is 14 amino acids. The germline CDR1 and CDR2 sequences are LGHNA and YNFKEQ. The V end lost 0 bases, the J end lost 4 bases, and 9 bases lay between the germline ends. Of the isolated RNA, all was reverse transcribed, and so the sequenced material was expressed TCRB transcripts. Libraries were prepared by immunoSEQ multiplex PCR; TCRdb keeps only in-frame clonotypes and omits some of them. The sample contains 300,000 to 350,000 clones, 7% to 9% of which appear only once. General study findings and limits: Healthy donors had naive, central memory and Treg TCRB repertoires that appeared less similar than those seen among patients.

Via the markers CD45RO/CCR7/CD25/CD127/CD95/CD27, stem cell-like memory, regulatory, central memory and naive CD4+ cells were sorted. The V and J genes are TRBV4-2 and TRBJ2-5; a possible D gene is TRBD1 (5 bases). This receptor was obtained from a woman between 18 and 30 years old in good health. The sample consisted of central memory CD4+ T cells from blood. DNA for the CDR3: TGTGCCAGCAGCCAAGATCGGACACCAGAGACCCAGTACTTC. This codes for CASSQDRTPETQYF.